Each of the 16 T cell receptor beta chains below was sequenced from the same sample in a study of Ad26.COV2.S vaccination and SARS-CoV-2 variants. Treatment given: around 19 received Ad26.COV2.S at low or high dose, single or two shots; 5 received placebo; per-sample allocation not given. Collection of the samples took place on day 63 after the first injection of vaccine or placebo. TCRdb's copy holds only in-frame clones and misses some; the assay was immunoSEQ multiplex PCR. The data show a few hundred thousand clones, 83% seen once. This specimen was peripheral blood, taken in a trial of Ad26.COV2.S vaccine versus placebo. The receptors were gathered from a person between 18 and 60 years old who received the Ad26.COV2.S COVID-19 vaccine or a placebo.

This chain connects TRBV4-2 to TRBJ2-2, with D perhaps TRBD1 (5 bases). The germline CDR1 and CDR2 sequences are LGHNA and YNFKEQ. The CDR3 totals 16 residues. V lost 0 bases and J 2 bases, leaving 10 bases between the germline ends. CDR3 sequence: CASSQDRQGNTGELFF. The CDR3 DNA is TGTGCCAGCAGCCAAGATAGGCAGGGTAACACCGGGGAGCTGTTTTTT.

As for this clone: Sequence at one end of the junction differs from germline and may be a read error. This chain uses TRBV7-9 with TRBJ1-2; D remains unclear. The CDR3 sequence is 9 residues long. CDR1 and CDR2 (germline): SEHNR, FQNEAQ (reference sequence). CDR3 nucleotide sequence: TGTGCCAGCAGCGCCCAAGACTTCTTC. It encodes CASSAQDFF.

V gene TRBV10-1 combines with J gene TRBJ1-1, with TRBD1 as a possible D gene (5 bases). The germline V gene has CDR1 WNHNN and CDR2 SYGVQD (reference sequence). The CDR3 is 13 amino acids. V shed 4 bases and J shed 2 bases, with 8 bases lying between them. The DNA of the CDR3 is TGCGCCAGCAGTGGGACAATAAACACTGAAGCTTTCTTT. Translation: CASSGTINTEAFF.

This clone was seen only once. The rearrangement links TRBV20-1 to TRBJ2-2; D not certain. Trimming pared 6 bases from V and 7 bases from J, leaving 9 bases between. Germline V gene data show CDR1 as DFQATT and CDR2 as SNEGSKA (reference sequence). The CDR3 contains 11 residues. In DNA, the CDR3 is TGCAGTGCGACCACGGGCGGGGAGCTGTTTTTT. This translates into CSATTGGELFF.

The V and J genes are TRBV20-1 and TRBJ2-5, with D perhaps TRBD2 (5 bases). Germline V gene lookup returns CDR1 DFQATT and CDR2 SNEGSKA (reference sequence). This CDR3 spans 14 amino acids. Trimming cost V 3 bases and J 5 bases, with 16 bases left between them. CDR3 DNA: TGCAGTGCTAGTTTCCGTCGATCGGGGGAGACCCAGTACTTC. This translates into CSASFRRSGETQYF.

The chain links TRBV6-5 to TRBJ1-2; 8 bases map to TRBD1. V was pared by 5 bases and J by 4 bases, with 3 bases of the junction left unmatched. The CDR3 is 13 residues long. Germline-derived CDR1 and CDR2 are MNHEY and SVGAGI. The CDR3 DNA follows: TGTGCCAGCAGTAGGACAGGGCCCTATGGCTACACCTTC. This translates into CASSRTGPYGYTF.

This clone was counted once. Within the sample, other DNA sequences also encode this same CDR3. The gene calls are TRBV6-2 or TRBV6-3 and TRBJ1-2, with D perhaps TRBD1 (6 bases). This CDR3 is 16 amino acids long. From germline, CDR1 is MNHEY and CDR2 SVGEGT. V lost 0 bases and J 0 bases, leaving 11 bases between the germline ends. CDR3 bases: TGTGCCAGCAGTTACTCAAGGACAGTAGCTAACTATGGCTACACCTTC. Protein product: CASSYSRTVANYGYTF.

The chain recombines TRBV3-1 (or the pseudogene TRBV3-2) with TRBJ1-1; D perhaps matches TRBD1 (5 bases). The CDR3 sequence is 17 residues long. Germline lookup yields CDR1 LGHDT and CDR2 YNNKEL (reference sequence). Deletions cut 3 bases from V and 7 bases from J, with 24 bases between. In nucleotides, the CDR3 is TGTGCCAGCAGCCATTCAAGGCAGGGTGGTCCGAGCGATGAAGCTTTCTTT. Protein product: CASSHSRQGGPSDEAFF.

The chain uses TRBV5-4 and TRBJ1-1; possibly TRBD1 for D (5 bases). The germline V gene encodes CDR1 SGHNT and CDR2 YYREEE (reference sequence). The germline V and J ends were trimmed by 4 bases and 4 bases, with 17 bases remaining between them. The CDR3 contains 15 residues. In DNA, the CDR3 is TGTGCCAGCAGCACCGGGGGGGTAGAGGGCACTGAAGCTTTCTTT. Translated, it gives CASSTGGVEGTEAFF.

The chain uses TRBV24-1 and TRBJ2-3; the match to TRBD2 covers 9 bases. The length of the CDR3 is 19 residues. The germline V gene encodes CDR1 KGHDR and CDR2 SFDVKD. Trimming took 4 bases from V and 2 from J; bases not matched to a gene: 15. This chain's CDR3 is CATSDPRGVGLANTDTQYF. The CDR3 DNA reads TGTGCCACCAGTGACCCGAGAGGGGTAGGACTAGCGAACACAGATACGCAGTATTTT.

This clone was observed once. V and J are TRBV7-2 and TRBJ2-7; either TRBD1 or TRBD2 may fit D (5 bases each). V lost 5 bases and J lost 4, with 15 bases in between. The CDR3 has 14 amino acids. CDR1 is SGHTA and CDR2 is FQGNSA in the germline V gene. CDR3 sequence: CASSRDRPTYEQYF. CDR3 sequence (DNA): TGTGCCAGCAGCCGGGACCGGCCTACGTACGAGCAGTACTTC.

Of note for this clone: One end of the junction fails to match germline, which may point to a read error. V is TRBV3-1 (or the pseudogene TRBV3-2) and J is TRBJ2-7; D is ambiguous. This CDR3 is built from 12 residues. The germline V gene has CDR1 LGHDT and CDR2 YNNKEL (reference sequence). In DNA form, the CDR3 reads TGTGCCAGCAGCCAAGCCCTGGGCTCTGTTGCCTTC. Its protein is CASSQALGSVAF.

This chain connects TRBV18 to TRBJ1-5; 7 bases are a match to TRBD1. Germline CDR1 reads KGHSH; CDR2 reads LQKENI. V shed 6 bases and J 0 bases; nucleotides not matched to a gene: 8. The CDR3 is 16 residues long. Here the CDR3 DNA reads TGTGCCAGCTCTCATGGACAGGCTATTAGCAATCAGCCCCAGCATTTT. Protein: CASSHGQAISNQPQHF.

The V call is TRBV5-6, the J call TRBJ1-3; D uncertain. V was clipped by 3 bases and J by 1 base, with 5 bases between them. CDR1 and CDR2 from the germline V gene are SGHDT and YYEEEE. This CDR3 has 13 residues. CDR3 sequence reads: CASSWGSGNTIYF. CDR3 nucleotide sequence: TGTGCCAGCAGCTGGGGTTCTGGAAACACCATATATTTT.

The chain's CDR3 is CASSSLADDYNEQFF. DNA of the CDR3: TGTGCCAGCTCATCACTAGCGGACGACTACAATGAGCAGTTCTTC. The genes are TRBV18 and TRBJ2-1, with 8 bases matching TRBD2. V trimming: 5 bases; J trimming: 3 bases; junction bases outside the gene matches: 6. The CDR3 runs 15 residues. Germline V gene lookup returns CDR1 KGHSH and CDR2 LQKENI.

This clone was picked up a small number of times. V usage is TRBV5-4 and J usage is TRBJ2-7; unclear D gene. CDR1 and CDR2 (germline): SGHNT, YYREEE (reference sequence). Trimming took 2 bases from V and 9 from J, leaving 6 bases between them. The CDR3 is 10 amino acids. The CDR3 protein is CASSLNAQYF. The CDR3 bases are TGTGCCAGCAGCTTAAACGCGCAGTACTTC.